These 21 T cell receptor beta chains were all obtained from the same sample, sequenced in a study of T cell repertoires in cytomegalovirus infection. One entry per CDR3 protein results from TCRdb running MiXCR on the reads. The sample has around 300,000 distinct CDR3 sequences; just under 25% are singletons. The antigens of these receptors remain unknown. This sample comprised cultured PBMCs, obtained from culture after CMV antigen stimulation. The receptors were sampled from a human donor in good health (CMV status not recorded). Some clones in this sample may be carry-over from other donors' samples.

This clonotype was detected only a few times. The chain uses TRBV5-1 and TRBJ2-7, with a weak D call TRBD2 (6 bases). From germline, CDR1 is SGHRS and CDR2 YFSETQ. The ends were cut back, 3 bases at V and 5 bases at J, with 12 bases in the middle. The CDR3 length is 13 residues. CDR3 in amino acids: CASSSLLANEQYF. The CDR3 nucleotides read TGCGCCAGCAGCTCTCTACTAGCCAACGAGCAGTACTTC. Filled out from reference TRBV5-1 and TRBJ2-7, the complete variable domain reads KAGVTQTPRYLIKTRGQQVTLSCSPISGHRSVSWYQQTPGQGLQFLFEYFSETQRNKGNFPGRFSGRQFSNSRSEMNVSTLELGDSALYLCASSSLLANEQYFGPGTRLTVT.

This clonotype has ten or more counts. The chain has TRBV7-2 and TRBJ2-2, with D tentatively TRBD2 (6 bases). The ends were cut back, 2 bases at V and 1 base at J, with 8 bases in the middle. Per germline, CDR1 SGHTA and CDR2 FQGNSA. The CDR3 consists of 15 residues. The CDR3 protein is CASSLWGGNTGELFF. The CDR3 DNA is TGTGCCAGCAGCTTATGGGGAGGGAACACCGGGGAGCTGTTTTTT.

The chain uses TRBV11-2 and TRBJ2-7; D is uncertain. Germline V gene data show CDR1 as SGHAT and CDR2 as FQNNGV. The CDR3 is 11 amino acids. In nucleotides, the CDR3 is TGTGCTGGTTATAGCTCCTACGAGCAGTACGTC. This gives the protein CAGYSSYEQYV.

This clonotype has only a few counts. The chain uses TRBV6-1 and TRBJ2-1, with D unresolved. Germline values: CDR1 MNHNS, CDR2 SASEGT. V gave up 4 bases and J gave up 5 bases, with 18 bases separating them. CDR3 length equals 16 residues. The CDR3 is CASSGRTSDGHNEQFF. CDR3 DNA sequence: TGTGCCAGCAGTGGGAGAACTTCGGATGGTCACAATGAGCAGTTCTTC.

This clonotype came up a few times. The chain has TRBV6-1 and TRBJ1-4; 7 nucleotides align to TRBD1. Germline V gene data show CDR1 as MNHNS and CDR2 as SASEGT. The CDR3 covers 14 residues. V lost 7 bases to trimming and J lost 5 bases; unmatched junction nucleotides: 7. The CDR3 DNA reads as TGTGCCAGCAAAAGGGGACAGCAGAATGAAAAACTGTTTTTT. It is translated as CASKRGQQNEKLFF.

CDR3 loop: CASSMGGGPDTQYF. CDR3 DNA sequence: TGTGCCAGTAGTATGGGAGGGGGGCCAGATACGCAGTATTTT. The gene calls are TRBV19 and TRBJ2-3; weak D call: TRBD2 (7 bases). Germline loops: CDR1 LNHDA, CDR2 SQIVND (reference sequence). This CDR3 region has 14 residues. Deletions cut 3 bases from V and 4 bases from J, with 11 bases between.

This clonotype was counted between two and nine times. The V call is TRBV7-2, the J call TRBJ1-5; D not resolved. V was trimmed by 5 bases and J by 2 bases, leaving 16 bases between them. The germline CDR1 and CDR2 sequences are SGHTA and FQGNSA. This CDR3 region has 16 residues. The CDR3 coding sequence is TGTGCCAGCAGCCTCTTTCTTATAATCGGCAATCAGCCCCAGCATTTT. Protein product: CASSLFLIIGNQPQHF.

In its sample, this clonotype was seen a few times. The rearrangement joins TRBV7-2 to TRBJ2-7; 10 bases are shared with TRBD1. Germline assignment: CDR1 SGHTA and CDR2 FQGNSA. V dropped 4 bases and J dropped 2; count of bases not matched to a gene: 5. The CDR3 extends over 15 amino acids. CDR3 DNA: TGTGCCAGCAGCTCGGGGGACAGGGGAACCTACGAGCAGTACTTC. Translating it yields CASSSGDRGTYEQYF.

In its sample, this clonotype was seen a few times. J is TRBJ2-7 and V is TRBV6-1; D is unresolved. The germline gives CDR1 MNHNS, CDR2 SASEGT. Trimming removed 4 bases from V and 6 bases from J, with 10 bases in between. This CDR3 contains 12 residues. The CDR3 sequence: CASSAPLGEQYV. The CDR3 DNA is TGTGCCAGCAGTGCCCCCCTGGGCGAGCAGTACGTC.

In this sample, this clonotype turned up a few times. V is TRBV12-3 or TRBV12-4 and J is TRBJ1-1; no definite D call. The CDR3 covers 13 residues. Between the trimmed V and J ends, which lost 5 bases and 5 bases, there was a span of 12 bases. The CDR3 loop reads CASSGWVETEAFF. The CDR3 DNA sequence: TGTGCCAGCAGTGGGTGGGTGGAGACTGAAGCTTTCTTT.

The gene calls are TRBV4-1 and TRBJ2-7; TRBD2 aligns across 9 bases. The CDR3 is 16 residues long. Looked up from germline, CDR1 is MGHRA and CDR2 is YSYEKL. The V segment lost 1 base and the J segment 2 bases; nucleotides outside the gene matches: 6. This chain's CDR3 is CASSQVGSSGTYEQYF. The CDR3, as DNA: TGCGCCAGCAGCCAAGTAGGGTCTAGCGGGACCTACGAGCAGTACTTC.

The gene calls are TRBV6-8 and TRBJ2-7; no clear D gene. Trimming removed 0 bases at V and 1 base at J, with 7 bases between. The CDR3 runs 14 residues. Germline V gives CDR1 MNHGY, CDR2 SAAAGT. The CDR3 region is CASSYSASSYEQYF. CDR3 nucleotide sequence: TGTGCCAGCAGTTACTCGGCGTCGTCCTACGAGCAGTACTTC.

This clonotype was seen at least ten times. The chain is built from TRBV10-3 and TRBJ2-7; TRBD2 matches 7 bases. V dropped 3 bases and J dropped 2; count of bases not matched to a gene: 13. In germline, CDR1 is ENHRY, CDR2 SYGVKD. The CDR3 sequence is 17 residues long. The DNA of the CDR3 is TGTGCCATCAGTGACCCCCTTAGGCCTAGCGGAACCTACGAGCAGTACTTC. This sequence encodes CAISDPLRPSGTYEQYF.

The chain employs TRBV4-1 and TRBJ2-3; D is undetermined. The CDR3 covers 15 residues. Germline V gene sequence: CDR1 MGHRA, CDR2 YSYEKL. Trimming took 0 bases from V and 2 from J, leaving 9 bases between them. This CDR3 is CASSQDFGPTDTQYF. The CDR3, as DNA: TGCGCCAGCAGCCAAGATTTTGGACCCACAGATACGCAGTATTTT.

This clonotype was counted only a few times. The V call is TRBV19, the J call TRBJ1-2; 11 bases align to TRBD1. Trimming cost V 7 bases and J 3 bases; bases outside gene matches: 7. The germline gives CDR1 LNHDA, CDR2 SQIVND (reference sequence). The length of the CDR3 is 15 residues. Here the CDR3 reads CASNPDRGLYYGYTF. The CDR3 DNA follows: TGTGCCAGTAACCCGGACAGGGGGCTTTACTATGGCTACACCTTC.

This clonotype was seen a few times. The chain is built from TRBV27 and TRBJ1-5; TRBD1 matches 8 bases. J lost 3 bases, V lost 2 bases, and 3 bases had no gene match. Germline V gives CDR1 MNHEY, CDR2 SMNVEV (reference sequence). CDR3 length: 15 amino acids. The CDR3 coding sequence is TGTGCCAGCAGTTTAGGACAGGGCCCCAATCAGCCCCAGCATTTT. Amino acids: CASSLGQGPNQPQHF.

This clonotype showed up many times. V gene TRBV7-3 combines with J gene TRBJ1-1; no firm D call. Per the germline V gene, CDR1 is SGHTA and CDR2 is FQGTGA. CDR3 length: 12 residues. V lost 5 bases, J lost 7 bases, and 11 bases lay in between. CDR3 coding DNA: TGTGCCAGCAGCCCCGGGATGAGTGAAGCTTTCTTT. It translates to CASSPGMSEAFF.

The DNA of the CDR3 is TGTGCCAGCAGCGGACAGGGTGAAAATCGTGAGCAGTTCTTC. Translation gives CASSGQGENREQFF. V usage is TRBV7-6 and J usage is TRBJ2-1, with 8 bases that match TRBD1. The V gene end was trimmed by 5 bases and the J gene end by 9 bases; junction bases not matched to a gene: 9. Germline CDR1 and CDR2: SGHVS and FNYEAQ. The CDR3 runs 14 residues.

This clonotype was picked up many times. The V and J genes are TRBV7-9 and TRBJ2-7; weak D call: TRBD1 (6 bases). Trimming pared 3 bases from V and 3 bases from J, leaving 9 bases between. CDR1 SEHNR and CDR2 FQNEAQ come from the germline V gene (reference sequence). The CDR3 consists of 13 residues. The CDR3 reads CASSFQGYYEQYF. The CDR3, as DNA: TGTGCCAGCAGCTTTCAGGGGTACTACGAGCAGTACTTC.

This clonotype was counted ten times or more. The CDR3 DNA is TGTGCCAGCAGGGGGACAGGGACTAGCGGCCTCACCGGGGAGCTGTTTTTT. Its translation is CASRGTGTSGLTGELFF. The chain recombines TRBV7-2 with TRBJ2-2, with 11 bases fitting TRBD2. The CDR3 contains 17 residues. Germline CDR1 and CDR2: SGHTA and FQGNSA. J was trimmed by 4 bases and V by 6 bases; bases with no gene match: 10.

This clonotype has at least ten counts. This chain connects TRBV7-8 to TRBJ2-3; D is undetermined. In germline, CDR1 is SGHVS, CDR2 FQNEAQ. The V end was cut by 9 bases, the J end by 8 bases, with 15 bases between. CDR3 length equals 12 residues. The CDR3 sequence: CASTRGRGTQYF. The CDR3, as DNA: TGTGCCAGTACCAGAGGCCGAGGTACGCAGTATTTT.